The clone carrying this T cell receptor beta chain occurred a few times. This record comes from a study of blood T cell repertoires in COVID-19. Here immunoSEQ multiplex PCR was the method, and the copy in TCRdb shows in-frame clones only, minus some. This sample yields a few hundred thousand clones, of which roughly 84% are seen a single time; less than 4% belongs to the top ten. Sequencing input: peripheral blood. This receptor was taken from a woman between 18 and 30 years old with acute or convalescent COVID-19.

CDR3 protein: CASRERTGSDTEAFF. As DNA, the CDR3 is TGCGCCAGCAGGGAGAGGACAGGGTCGGACACTGAAGCTTTCTTT. The chain is built from TRBV5-1 and TRBJ1-1; 8 bases match TRBD1. The CDR3 runs to 15 residues. Per germline, CDR1 SGHRS and CDR2 YFSETQ. J was trimmed by 3 bases and V by 5 bases; bases with no gene match: 9.